Presented here are 12 T cell receptor beta chains from one specimen sequenced in a study of blood T cell repertoires in COVID-19. The assay was immunoSEQ multiplex PCR, and TCRdb's table has in-frame clones only and misses some. The sample yields 60,000 to 95,000 clones, about nine tenths seen once. The sample was peripheral blood. The receptors stem from a woman in her 50s with acute or convalescent COVID-19.

The CDR3 DNA follows: TGTGCCAGTACCGATGGCGGGAGGGATGAGCAGTTCTTC. This encodes CASTDGGRDEQFF. V gene TRBV19 combines with J gene TRBJ2-1, with 9 bases aligning to TRBD2. V dropped 7 bases and J dropped 8; count of bases not matched to a gene: 6. Germline V gene sequence: CDR1 LNHDA, CDR2 SQIVND (reference sequence). CDR3 size: 13 residues.

This sequence joins TRBV9 and TRBJ1-2; 8 bases agree with TRBD1. CDR1 and CDR2 (germline): SGDLS, YYNGEE. The CDR3 is 15 residues long. V lost 3 bases and J lost 0; bases outside the gene matches: 4. CDR3 sequence reads: CASSEGQASNYGYTF. CDR3 in DNA: TGTGCCAGCAGCGAGGGACAGGCATCTAACTATGGCTACACCTTC.

The chain is built from TRBV6-2 or TRBV6-3 and TRBJ2-1; a possible D gene is TRBD2 (5 bases). Germline V gives CDR1 MNHEY, CDR2 SVGEGT. Trimming cost V 1 base and J 2 bases, with 12 bases left between them. The CDR3 consists of 16 residues. The CDR3 reads CASSYYAGPPYNEQFF. DNA of the CDR3: TGTGCCAGCAGTTACTATGCGGGCCCCCCCTACAATGAGCAGTTCTTC.

In this sample, this clone turned up once. The V gene is TRBV7-2, the J gene TRBJ1-2; D is unresolved. The V end lost 1 base, the J end lost 0 bases, and 6 bases lay between the germline ends. Germline values: CDR1 SGHTA, CDR2 FQGNSA. The CDR3 consists of 14 residues. The CDR3 reads CASSLVTANYGYTF. CDR3 bases: TGTGCCAGCAGCTTAGTTACAGCTAACTATGGCTACACCTTC.

V is TRBV18 and J is TRBJ1-2; 9 bases line up with TRBD1. J gave up 6 bases and V 6 bases, and 8 bases lay outside the gene matches. In germline, CDR1 is KGHSH, CDR2 LQKENI. The CDR3 is made up of 14 amino acids. This chain's CDR3 is CASSFRQGEDGYTF. As DNA, the CDR3 is TGTGCCAGCTCGTTTAGACAGGGGGAGGATGGCTACACCTTC.

The V gene is TRBV5-6, the J gene TRBJ2-1, with 8 bases fitting TRBD2. V was pared by 4 bases and J by 8 bases, with 14 bases of the junction left unmatched. Germline V gives CDR1 SGHDT, CDR2 YYEEEE. The CDR3 runs 16 residues. In DNA, the CDR3 is TGTGCCAGCAGCAGAAACGGGGGGGCCAATGGCGATGAGCAGTTCTTC. Translation gives CASSRNGGANGDEQFF.

The rearrangement uses TRBV9 and TRBJ2-2; 10 bases agree with TRBD2. The CDR3 consists of 15 residues. Germline CDR1 reads SGDLS; CDR2 reads YYNGEE. The J segment lost 7 bases and the V segment lost 5 bases, leaving 8 bases of the junction unmatched. The CDR3 region has the DNA TGTGCCAGCAGTGACACTAGCGGGAAGGGCGGGGAGCTGTTTTTT. This sequence encodes CASSDTSGKGGELFF.

This clone appeared once. In DNA form, the CDR3 reads TGCGCCAGCAGCCAAGCTCTGGGGGCTGGCCAGCCCCAGCATTTT. Protein sequence: CASSQALGAGQPQHF. This chain uses TRBV4-1 with TRBJ1-5, with a tentative D call TRBD1 (6 bases). This CDR3 contains 15 residues. The germline V gene encodes CDR1 MGHRA and CDR2 YSYEKL. V lost 1 base and J lost 7, with 14 bases in between.

The DNA of the CDR3 is TGTGCCAGCAGTGACAGCCGGGACAGTGGACACGAGCAGTACTTC. The encoded protein is CASSDSRDSGHEQYF. V usage is TRBV28 and J usage is TRBJ2-7; 7 bases are a match to TRBD1. The length of the CDR3 is 15 residues. Per germline, CDR1 MDHEN and CDR2 SYDVKM. V was clipped by 5 bases and J by 5 bases; unmatched bases: 12.

V gene TRBV6-5 combines with J gene TRBJ2-5, with D perhaps matching TRBD1 (6 bases). The V end was cut by 11 bases, the J end by 5 bases, with 24 bases between. CDR3 length: 15 amino acids. CDR1 MNHEY and CDR2 SVGAGI come from the germline V gene. As DNA, the CDR3 is TGTGCCGGCACGGCTACAGGGATTCCGTCGGAGACCCAGTACTTC. Translated: CAGTATGIPSETQYF.

This rearrangement joins TRBV6-5 to TRBJ1-1; TRBD1 agrees at 9 bases. Per the germline V gene, CDR1 is MNHEY and CDR2 is SVGAGI. There are 14 residues in the CDR3. J lost 0 bases, V lost 6 bases, and 2 bases had no gene match. Written as DNA, the CDR3 is TGTGCCAGCAGGCGGACAGGGGTGAACACTGAAGCTTTCTTT. Translation gives CASRRTGVNTEAFF.

This chain links TRBV3-1 (or the pseudogene TRBV3-2) with TRBJ1-3; TRBD1 is a possible D gene (6 bases). Looked up from germline, CDR1 is LGHDT and CDR2 is YNNKEL (reference sequence). This CDR3 is 14 amino acids long. The germline V and J ends were trimmed by 4 bases and 3 bases, with 10 bases remaining between them. The CDR3: CASSRGGHGNTIYF. CDR3 nucleotide sequence: TGTGCCAGCAGCCGGGGGGGCCATGGAAACACCATATATTTT.